These T cell receptor beta chains were read from a single sample in a study of vaccination and CD4 T cells after COVID-19. These receptors' targets are unknown. TCRdb recomputed calls from the PCR reads with MiXCR, one row per CDR3 protein. The table has around 12,000 distinct CDR3 sequences, 40% to 45% seen once. Sequenced sample: cultured CD4+ T cells from blood. The receptors stem from a human donor with COVID-19. CDR3s include the opening cysteine and the closing phenylalanine or tryptophan.

j_gene	v_gene	CDR3aa
TRBJ1-6	TRBV19	CASSMAGGRERLSF
TRBJ1-3	TRBV6-4	CASSIDTIYF
TRBJ2-7	TRBV5-1	CASSLLGGRGVLGEQYF
TRBJ1-5	TRBV20-1	CSAEGGLYSNQPQHF
TRBJ2-5	TRBV30	CAWGGGQETQYF
TRBJ2-3	TRBV20-1	CSARGGTEFTDTQYF
TRBJ2-1	TRBV28	CASRASGGAYNEQFF
TRBJ1-1	TRBV19	CASGQKMNTEAFF
TRBJ1-6	TRBV11-3	CASGAGASSYNSPLHF
TRBJ2-3	TRBV5-4	CASSTKGQGKRDTQYF
TRBJ2-7	TRBV10-3	CAIRVTSGGHYEQYF
TRBJ2-5	TRBV20-1	CSARDLRTEGSQYF
TRBJ2-5	TRBV6-1	CASSDRGETQYF
TRBJ2-5	TRBV7-4	CASSVKGTAFRAQYF
TRBJ1-6	TRBV21-1	CASSKGRGRSKNSPLHF
TRBJ1-2	TRBV6-1	CASTGGRGYTF
TRBJ2-2	TRBV7-2	CASSFKTGELFF
TRBJ2-5	TRBV19	CATDDRQETQYF
TRBJ1-1	TRBV20-1	CSATVGGSEAFF
TRBJ1-5	TRBV7-2	CASSLDGVNQPQHF
TRBJ1-4	TRBV2	CARGQGGTNEKLFF
TRBJ1-2	TRBV7-9	CASSPVQYYGYTF
TRBJ1-3	TRBV6-1	CASTGLAAAGNTIYF
TRBJ2-5	TRBV7-9	CASSLRNVQETQYF
TRBJ2-3	TRBV2	CASSDLRSSTDTQYF
TRBJ1-2	TRBV12-5	CASGLMGSVGYTF
TRBJ2-5	TRBV5-1	CASSQAGTGGGETQYF
TRBJ2-2	TRBV7-6	CASTLGLPNTGELFF
TRBJ1-1	TRBV28	CASRPREPVTEAFF
TRBJ1-1	TRBV7-8	CASSLEGGRNTEAFF
TRBJ2-7	TRBV7-9	CASSPPVSEAYEQYF
TRBJ2-7	TRBV11-3	CASSLDGQEGYEQYF
TRBJ1-2	TRBV20-1	CSARPDLGYGYTF
TRBJ1-3	TRBV7-2	CASSAPGGLRIYF
TRBJ2-2	TRBV6-1	CASIPPWGLTGELLF
TRBJ2-3	TRBV6-5	CASSYSTSAILTDTQYF
TRBJ2-1	TRBV20-1	CSASPRQGRSYNEQFF
TRBJ2-3	TRBV20-1	CSARTPYTAGPSTDTQYF
TRBJ1-1	TRBV21-1	CASSKMCPVRRGLHTEAFF
TRBJ1-6	TRBV6-4	CASSEAGQGASPLHF
TRBJ2-7	TRBV7-2	CASSFGSSSYEQYF
TRBJ2-5	TRBV20-1	CSVLNRGTLGAQYF
TRBJ1-2	TRBV4-2	CASSQGTGTNYGYTF
TRBJ1-1	TRBV6-1	CASFPRGTEAFF
TRBJ2-7	TRBV27	CASSFGGKGTVFHEQYF
TRBJ2-6	TRBV15	CATSTLRGDRYSGANVLTF
TRBJ1-5	TRBV10-1	CASSGGGPGDGNQPQHF
TRBJ1-2	TRBV27	CASSSYDRTVSYTF
TRBJ1-2	TRBV11-3	CASSLSVAGRNYGYTF
TRBJ2-2	TRBV12-3/TRBV12-4	CASSDRGRRAGELFF
TRBJ2-3	TRBV6-1	CASRPAGRGYTDTQYF
TRBJ1-4	TRBV6-2/TRBV6-3	CASSLGGQTNEKLFF
TRBJ1-6	TRBV11-2	CASSLGRTGHSPLHF
TRBJ1-5	TRBV5-1	CASSLDDANQPQHF
TRBJ1-3	TRBV10-2	CASTGTAAGNTIYF
TRBJ2-5	TRBV20-1	CSARDLTTQETQYF
TRBJ1-2	TRBV5-6	CASSLWGEQGAYGYTF